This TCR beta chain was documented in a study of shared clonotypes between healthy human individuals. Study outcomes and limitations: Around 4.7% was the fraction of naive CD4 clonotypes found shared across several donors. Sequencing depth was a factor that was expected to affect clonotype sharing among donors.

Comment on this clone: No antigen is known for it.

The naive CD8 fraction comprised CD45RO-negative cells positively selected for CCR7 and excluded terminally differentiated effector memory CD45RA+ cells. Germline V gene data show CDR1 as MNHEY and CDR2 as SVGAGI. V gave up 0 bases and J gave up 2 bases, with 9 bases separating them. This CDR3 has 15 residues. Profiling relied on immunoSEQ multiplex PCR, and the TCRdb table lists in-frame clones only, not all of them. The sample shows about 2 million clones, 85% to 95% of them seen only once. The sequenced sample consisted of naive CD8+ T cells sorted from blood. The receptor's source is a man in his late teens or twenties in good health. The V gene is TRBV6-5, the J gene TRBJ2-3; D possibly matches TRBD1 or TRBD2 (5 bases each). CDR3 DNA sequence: TGTGCCAGCAGTTACTCACGGGGCATCACAGATACGCAGTATTTT. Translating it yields CASSYSRGITDTQYF.